This TCR beta chain was sequenced for a study of shared clonotypes between healthy human individuals. Study as a whole: A few men and a couple of women, aged 18 to 49, were donors. Per-donor plates numbered three CD4 naive, three CD4 memory, two CD8 naive and one CD8 memory.

Overall study results and limits: Generally, estimated richness proved larger in naive subsets than it did in memory subsets.

Germline V gene sequence: CDR1 SGHRS, CDR2 YFSETQ. CDR3 length: 12 residues. V lost 0 bases and J lost 6, with 7 bases in between. Comments on this clone: Its antigen is unknown.

Some clones are missing from TCRdb's copy, which holds only in-frame ones; the method was immunoSEQ multiplex PCR. The table has 2 million to 2.5 million clones, 85% to 95% seen once. The chain has TRBV5-1 and TRBJ2-7, with D uncertain. The sample consisted of naive CD4+ T cells from PBMCs. Specified subset: CD45RA+ positively selected. The TCR comes from a young man in good health. Some clones in this sample may be carry-over from other donors' samples. The CDR3 is CASSLAPSEQYF. As DNA, the CDR3 is TGCGCCAGCAGCTTGGCACCTAGCGAGCAGTACTTC.